The 27 T cell receptor beta chains below all came from one sample that was sequenced in a study of blood T cell repertoires in COVID-19. Data came from immunoSEQ multiplex PCR; TCRdb stores just in-frame clones and leaves some out. The repertoire holds 150,000 to 200,000 clones, with about 86% as singletons. Specimen: peripheral blood. Every receptor here comes from a woman in her 70s with COVID-19, enrolled during active disease.

This clone was recorded a few times. The V gene is TRBV5-5, the J gene TRBJ1-3; D remains unclear. Germline V CDR1 and CDR2: SGHKS, YYEKEE (reference sequence). This CDR3 contains 15 residues. V was cut by 2 bases and J by 0 bases, with 9 bases left in between. DNA of the CDR3: TGTGCCAGCAGCTTTACAGCTTTCTCTGGAAACACCATATATTTT. Translation gives CASSFTAFSGNTIYF.

The rearrangement uses TRBV18 and TRBJ1-2, with TRBD1 matching over 8 bases. CDR3 length: 17 amino acids. The V gene end was trimmed by 4 bases and the J gene end by 0 bases; junction bases not matched to a gene: 10. Per the germline V gene, CDR1 is KGHSH and CDR2 is LQKENI. The CDR3 loop reads CASSRNIPGQANYGYTF. CDR3 DNA: TGTGCCAGCTCACGAAATATACCGGGACAGGCTAACTATGGCTACACCTTC.

The chain couples TRBV5-1 to TRBJ1-3, with 9 bases that match TRBD1. Germline V gene lookup returns CDR1 SGHRS and CDR2 YFSETQ. CDR3 length equals 15 residues. Trimming cost V 2 bases and J 8 bases; bases outside gene matches: 8. This CDR3 is CASSLTGTGSHTIYF. CDR3 coding DNA: TGCGCCAGCAGCTTAACCGGGACAGGGAGCCACACCATATATTTT.

V gene TRBV2 combines with J gene TRBJ1-4; D is uncertain. Germline assignment: CDR1 SNHLY and CDR2 FYNNEI. The CDR3 extends over 16 amino acids. V was cut by 2 bases and J by 10 bases, with 20 bases left in between. CDR3 amino acids: CASSERGGGYNAKLFF. The CDR3 DNA reads as TGTGCCAGCAGTGAACGGGGAGGAGGCTATAACGCAAAACTGTTTTTT.

The chain has TRBV5-8 and TRBJ1-5, with 9 bases identical to TRBD1. Germline V CDR1 and CDR2: SGHTS, YDEGEE. The CDR3 extends over 14 amino acids. V lost 3 bases and J lost 5; bases outside the gene matches: 3. The CDR3 coding sequence is TGTGCCAGCAGCTCCCGGACAGGGGATCAGCCCCAGCATTTT. It yields the protein CASSSRTGDQPQHF.

The chain has TRBV6-5 and TRBJ2-3; D is possibly TRBD2 (5 bases). The CDR3 sequence is 14 residues long. The V and J ends lost 8 bases and 0 bases respectively, with 12 bases between them. CDR1 and CDR2 (germline): MNHEY, SVGAGI. The CDR3 sequence: CASCAERSTDTQYF. The CDR3 DNA sequence: TGTGCCAGCTGCGCGGAGCGGAGCACAGATACGCAGTATTTT.

V usage is TRBV5-1 and J usage is TRBJ2-2; 8 bases line up with TRBD2. From germline, CDR1 is SGHRS and CDR2 YFSETQ. V lost 4 bases, J lost 6 bases, and 5 bases stayed unmatched. CDR3 length equals 14 residues. CDR3 residues: CASSRTSIAGELFF. The CDR3 nucleotides are TGCGCCAGCAGCCGGACTAGCATCGCCGGGGAGCTGTTTTTT.

DNA of the CDR3: TGTGCCAGCAGTTTGATCACAGGGGGATCTGGAAACACCATATATTTT. This gives the protein CASSLITGGSGNTIYF. The genes are TRBV28 and TRBJ1-3; TRBD1 aligns across 8 bases. The CDR3 is 16 residues long. The junction had 5 bases not matched to a gene; V was cut back by 3 bases and J by 1 base. Germline V gene data show CDR1 as MDHEN and CDR2 as SYDVKM.

The chain combines TRBV19 with TRBJ1-1, with D possibly TRBD1 on 5 matching bases. CDR1 is LNHDA and CDR2 is SQIVND in the germline V gene (reference sequence). The ends were cut back, 10 bases at V and 0 bases at J, with 27 bases in the middle. This CDR3 is 18 amino acids long. The CDR3 nucleotides read TGTGCCACTAGAAATGCTAGGGGCCCCAACCAATTGAACACTGAAGCTTTCTTT. Translating it yields CATRNARGPNQLNTEAFF.

The chain employs TRBV7-2 and TRBJ2-1, with 10 nucleotides matching TRBD2. Germline CDR1 SGHTA, CDR2 FQGNSA. V dropped 4 bases and J dropped 5; count of bases not matched to a gene: 5. This CDR3 spans 15 amino acids. The CDR3 DNA sequence: TGTGCCAGCAGCTCCGGACTAGCGGCGCACAATGAGCAGTTCTTC. Translating it yields CASSSGLAAHNEQFF.

The CDR3 region has the DNA TGTGCCAGCCATTCGGGACAGGGGGGCTACACCTTC. Its translation is CASHSGQGGYTF. This chain links TRBV6-5 with TRBJ1-2, with 10 bases matching TRBD1. Looked up from germline, CDR1 is MNHEY and CDR2 is SVGAGI. V dropped 8 bases and J dropped 8; count of bases not matched to a gene: 5. This CDR3 comprises 12 residues.

The rearrangement links TRBV20-1 to TRBJ2-4; 12 bases are a match to TRBD2. CDR3 length: 15 amino acids. From germline, CDR1 is DFQATT and CDR2 SNEGSKA (reference sequence). Losses at the gene ends were 3 bases for V and 5 bases for J; bases not matched to a gene: 5. In DNA, the CDR3 is TGCAGTGCTAGTCGGACTAGCGGGGTAGAAAACATTCAGTACTTC. Translating it yields CSASRTSGVENIQYF.

V usage is TRBV11-3 and J usage is TRBJ1-1, with D possibly being TRBD1 (6 bases). The CDR3 consists of 13 residues. Per germline, CDR1 SGHNT and CDR2 YENEEA. The V and J ends lost 0 bases and 4 bases respectively, with 6 bases between them. CDR3 sequence (DNA): TGTGCCAGCAGCTTAGAAGGGGGCACTGAAGCTTTCTTT. As protein: CASSLEGGTEAFF.

The chain employs TRBV15 and TRBJ1-2; D perhaps matches TRBD1 (6 bases). The germline V gene has CDR1 LNHNV and CDR2 YYDKDF (reference sequence). This CDR3 is built from 16 residues. Trimming took 3 bases from V and 4 from J, leaving 18 bases between them. The CDR3 DNA reads as TGTGCCACCAGCAGCAAGGCTCGGGGGGCCCTCTATGGCTACACCTTC. Protein sequence: CATSSKARGALYGYTF.

V gene TRBV6-1 combines with J gene TRBJ1-5; TRBD1 aligns across 7 bases. The CDR3 is 15 amino acids. Per the germline V gene, CDR1 is MNHNS and CDR2 is SASEGT. The junction had 4 bases not matched to a gene; V was cut back by 3 bases and J by 2 bases. This CDR3 reads CASSDIRGGNQPQHF. CDR3 in DNA: TGTGCCAGCAGTGACATCAGGGGGGGCAATCAGCCCCAGCATTTT.

This rearrangement joins TRBV5-6 to TRBJ2-5; TRBD1 aligns across 7 bases. The J segment lost 4 bases and the V segment lost 6 bases, leaving 12 bases of the junction unmatched. Germline CDR1 and CDR2: SGHDT and YYEEEE. The length of the CDR3 is 15 residues. The CDR3 loop is CASTNTGDIGETQYF. The DNA for the CDR3 is TGTGCCAGCACCAACACAGGGGATATAGGAGAGACCCAGTACTTC.

This sequence joins TRBV25-1 and TRBJ1-1; 9 bases fit TRBD1. The V and J ends lost 5 bases and 3 bases, in that order; junction bases with no gene match: 7. Germline CDR1 is MGHDK and CDR2 is SYGVNS. CDR3 length: 15 amino acids. DNA for the CDR3: TGTGCCAGCAGTCAGACACAGGGGGCTTACACTGAAGCTTTCTTT. It specifies CASSQTQGAYTEAFF.

The chain links TRBV6-5 to TRBJ2-5; 9 positions match TRBD1. The CDR3 runs 15 residues. Germline CDR1 MNHEY, CDR2 SVGAGI. J gave up 7 bases and V 8 bases, and 14 bases lay outside the gene matches. CDR3: CASAQDRGKRVTQYF. CDR3 nucleotides: TGTGCCAGCGCCCAAGACAGGGGGAAGCGGGTGACCCAGTACTTC.

This chain connects TRBV2 to TRBJ1-5; the D is unclear. V dropped 2 bases and J dropped 4 bases, with 9 bases sitting between them. Per germline, CDR1 SNHLY and CDR2 FYNNEI. The CDR3 sequence is 14 residues long. CDR3 nucleotides: TGTGCCAGCAGTGAAAATCCCAGAAATCAGCCCCAGCATTTT. Its translation is CASSENPRNQPQHF.

This clone turned up a few times. The rearrangement uses TRBV19 and TRBJ1-3; unclear D gene. Looked up from germline, CDR1 is LNHDA and CDR2 is SQIVND (reference sequence). The V end lost 3 bases, the J end lost 1 base, and 7 bases lay between the germline ends. There are 14 residues in the CDR3. The CDR3 loop is CASSMQVSGNTIYF. CDR3 nucleotides: TGTGCCAGTAGTATGCAGGTGTCTGGAAACACCATATATTTT.

This clone was found once. The rearrangement joins TRBV6-6 to TRBJ1-5; 8 bases are shared with TRBD1. With V trimmed by 7 bases and J by 7 bases, 12 bases remained unmatched. The CDR3 is 15 amino acids. CDR1 and CDR2 (germline): MNHNY, SVGAGI (reference sequence). CDR3 loop: CASINRQGSRQPQHF. In DNA, the CDR3 is TGTGCCAGCATCAACCGACAGGGGTCTCGACAGCCCCAGCATTTT.

This clone was recorded once. The same CDR3 can be traced to other DNA sequences in this sample. This rearrangement joins TRBV19 to TRBJ2-3; 13 bases align to TRBD2. The germline gives CDR1 LNHDA, CDR2 SQIVND (reference sequence). The V and J ends lost 5 bases and 6 bases, in that order; junction bases with no gene match: 8. The length of the CDR3 is 16 residues. CDR3 sequence: CASSPRTSGGSDTQYF. As DNA, the CDR3 is TGTGCCAGTAGTCCGCGGACTAGCGGGGGCTCCGATACGCAGTATTTT.

The V gene is TRBV7-2, the J gene TRBJ2-7; 9 positions match TRBD1. Germline-derived CDR1 and CDR2 are SGHTA and FQGNSA. With V trimmed by 3 bases and J by 3 bases, 9 bases remained unmatched. There are 16 residues in the CDR3. The CDR3 region is CASSFSGGTGYYEQYF. Here the CDR3 DNA reads TGTGCCAGCAGCTTCTCCGGGGGGACAGGGTACTACGAGCAGTACTTC.

This clone was counted only a few times. V is TRBV2 and J is TRBJ1-2; D uncertain. The V gene lost 7 bases and the J gene lost 2 bases, with 8 bases spanning the gap. The V gene's germline CDR1 is SNHLY and CDR2 FYNNEI. This CDR3 comprises 12 residues. CDR3 bases: TGTGCCAGCACGCGGCAGAACTATGGCTACACCTTC. It encodes CASTRQNYGYTF. The variable domain in full, completed from reference TRBV2 and TRBJ1-2, reads EPEVTQTPSHQVTQMGQEVILRCVPISNHLYFYWYRQILGQKVEFLVSFYNNEISEKSEIFDDQFSVERPDGSNFTLKIRSTKLEDSAMYFCASTRQNYGYTFGSGTRLTVV.

Concerning this clone itself: At one end, the junction sequence differs from germline, possibly due to a read error. The chain uses TRBV7-7 and TRBJ2-7; 10 bases agree with TRBD2. The CDR3 sequence is 16 residues long. The germline V gene encodes CDR1 SSHAT and CDR2 FNYEAQ (reference sequence). CDR3 nucleotide sequence: TGTGCTAGCACCCTGGAGGAGCGGGGGGGCGAATACGAGCAGTACTTC. Protein sequence: CASTLEERGGEYEQYF.

The chain joins TRBV29-1 to TRBJ2-3, with 9 bases aligning to TRBD2. This CDR3 has 17 amino acids. Germline CDR1 SQVTM, CDR2 ANQGSEA. Germline trimming cut 4 bases from V and 5 bases from J; bases unmatched to any gene: 16. CDR3: CSVGRSSGARSGDTQYF. The CDR3 coding sequence is TGCAGCGTTGGTAGGTCTAGCGGGGCCCGTTCGGGAGATACGCAGTATTTT.

V and J are TRBV10-3 and TRBJ2-5; 7 bases line up with TRBD2. The CDR3 totals 14 residues. Germline CDR1 reads ENHRY; CDR2 reads SYGVKD. Germline trimming cut 8 bases from V and 5 bases from J; bases unmatched to any gene: 11. For the CDR3, the DNA is TGTGCCATCGGGGGGGGGAAAACGCCGGAGACCCAGTACTTC. Its translation is CAIGGGKTPETQYF.